These T cell receptor beta chains were read from a single sample in a study of shared clonotypes between healthy human individuals. This table comes from immunoSEQ multiplex PCR, and its TCRdb copy is limited to in-frame clones, with some not included. The table shows 490,000 or so clones, with roughly 78% occurring only once. Material: PBMCs. These receptors came from a woman aged 40-49 years in good health. Some clones in this sample may be carry-over from other donors' samples. The CDR3 runs from the conserved cysteine through the conserved F or W. The order of the fields is CDR3 protein, CDR3 DNA, CDR3 length, V gene, clone size, D gene, J gene. A D gene is named only where the DNA matches it firmly. The size field is filled for only some rows; it gives once, few, many or a size class.

CDR3: CASSYHRLAGSYNEQFF; DNA: TGTGCCAGCAGCTACCATCGTCTAGCGGGATCCTACAATGAGCAGTTCTTC; length: 17; V: TRBV13; size: once; D: TRBD2; J: TRBJ2-1
CDR3: CASSLAPSIYEQYF; DNA: TGTGCTAGCAGCTTAGCTCCCAGTATCTACGAGCAGTACTTC; length: 14; V: TRBV7-7; size: NA; D: NA; J: TRBJ2-7
CDR3: CASSYTGYQETQYF; DNA: TGTGCCAGCAGTTATACAGGGTACCAAGAGACCCAGTACTTC; length: 14; V: TRBV6-5; size: NA; D: NA; J: TRBJ2-5
CDR3: CASSQLGTSGSEQFF; DNA: TGTGCCAGCTCACAACTTGGGACTAGCGGGAGTGAGCAGTTCTTC; length: 15; V: TRBV18; size: few; D: TRBD2; J: TRBJ2-1
CDR3: CASNDANYGYTF; DNA: TGTGCCAGCAATGACGCTAACTATGGCTACACCTTC; length: 12; V: TRBV2; size: NA; D: NA; J: TRBJ1-2
CDR3: CASSWTSGRGKDTQYF; DNA: TGCGCCAGCAGCTGGACTAGCGGGAGAGGAAAAGATACGCAGTATTTT; length: 16; V: TRBV5-1; size: NA; D: TRBD2; J: TRBJ2-3
CDR3: CASRSGHFNQPQHF; DNA: TGTGCCAGCAGGTCTGGACACTTCAATCAGCCCCAGCATTTT; length: 14; V: TRBV28; size: NA; D: NA; J: TRBJ1-5
CDR3: CASSRDRATDTQYF; DNA: TGTGCCAGCAGTCGTGACAGGGCCACAGATACGCAGTATTTT; length: 14; V: TRBV7-3; size: NA; D: TRBD1; J: TRBJ2-3
CDR3: CASSTHSSGANVLTF; DNA: TGTGCCAGCAGTACGCACAGCTCTGGGGCCAACGTCCTGACTTTC; length: 15; V: TRBV28; size: NA; D: NA; J: TRBJ2-6
CDR3: CASSSYRTANYGYTF; DNA: TGTGCCAGCAGTTCCTACAGGACAGCTAACTATGGCTACACCTTC; length: 15; V: TRBV27; size: once; D: NA; J: TRBJ1-2
CDR3: CASSLPLRREGGTDTQYF; DNA: TGTGCCAGCAGCTTACCCCTTAGGCGGGAGGGAGGCACAGATACGCAGTATTTT; length: 18; V: TRBV7-8; size: NA; D: TRBD2; J: TRBJ2-3
CDR3: CAISGGQGDRGEQYF; DNA: TGTGCCATCAGTGGGGGGCAGGGGGATAGAGGCGAGCAGTACTTC; length: 15; V: TRBV10-3; size: NA; D: TRBD1; J: TRBJ2-7
CDR3: CASSSLTGQNTEAFF; DNA: TGTGCCAGCAGTTCCCTGACAGGTCAGAACACTGAAGCTTTCTTT; length: 15; V: TRBV25-1; size: few; D: NA; J: TRBJ1-1
CDR3: CASSRTGQGEDTQYF; DNA: TGTGCCAGTAGTCGCACAGGTCAAGGTGAAGATACGCAGTATTTT; length: 15; V: TRBV19; size: NA; D: NA; J: TRBJ2-3
CDR3: CATSRDLPFQYF; DNA: TGTGCCACCAGCAGAGACCTACCTTTTCAGTACTTC; length: 12; V: TRBV15; size: NA; D: NA; J: TRBJ2-4
CDR3: CASSLMPRNTEAFF; DNA: TGTGCCAGCAGCTTAATGCCCAGGAACACTGAAGCTTTCTTT; length: 14; V: TRBV11-2; size: NA; D: NA; J: TRBJ1-1
CDR3: CASSAPPRAYGYTF; DNA: TGTGCCAGCAGTGCCCCCCCCAGGGCCTATGGCTACACCTTC; length: 14; V: TRBV28; size: NA; D: NA; J: TRBJ1-2